These T cell receptor beta chains were read from a single sample in a study of T-cell reconstitution after alpha-beta-depleted transplantation in children. In TCRdb, the PCR reads were re-called with MiXCR into one record per CDR3 protein. The table shows 20,000 to 25,000 distinct CDR3 sequences, with about a tenth occurring only once. The material sequenced was PBMCs from the stem cell graft donor, taken from the stem cell graft. The receptors derive from a human donor who donated a stem cell graft to a child with chronic granulomatous disease. CDR3s include the opening cysteine and the closing phenylalanine or tryptophan. The D gene is left open where the match is weak. The listing skips clone size in some rows; elsewhere it reads once, few, many or a size class.

size	V	D	J	CDR3	DNA
many	TRBV29-1	-	TRBJ2-5	CSVELGSGKETQYF	TGCAGCGTTGAACTCGGTAGCGGCAAAGAGACCCAGTACTTC
few	TRBV12-3/TRBV12-4	-	TRBJ1-2	CASSLYSSYGYTF	TGTGCCAGCAGTCTTTACAGCTCCTATGGCTACACCTTC
many	TRBV27	TRBD1	TRBJ1-1	CASSLQGGDTEAFF	TGTGCCAGCAGTCTACAGGGGGGAGACACTGAAGCTTTCTTT
many	TRBV11-2	-	TRBJ2-2	CASSLSYRVTGELFF	TGTGCCAGCAGCTTATCCTACAGGGTCACCGGGGAGCTGTTTTTT
-	TRBV20-1	-	TRBJ1-2	CSARSRTASYGYTF	TGCAGTGCTAGATCCAGGACAGCTTCCTATGGCTACACCTTC
many	TRBV4-2	TRBD2	TRBJ2-5	CASSQGLAGAQETQYF	TGTGCCAGCAGCCAAGGACTAGCGGGGGCCCAAGAGACCCAGTACTTC
many	TRBV28	-	TRBJ2-1	CASYPHGVLSYNEQFF	TGTGCCAGCTACCCCCATGGGGTCCTCTCCTACAATGAGCAGTTCTTC
many	TRBV7-9	-	TRBJ1-2	CASSLVEGTGYTF	TGTGCCAGCAGCTTAGTGGAGGGAACAGGCTACACCTTC
once	TRBV3-1	-	TRBJ2-3	CASSHDTDTQYF	TGTGCCAGCAGCCACGACACAGATACGCAGTATTTT
-	TRBV20-1	TRBD2	TRBJ2-7	CSARDGTSGSYEQYF	TGCAGTGCTAGAGATGGGACTAGCGGGAGCTACGAGCAGTACTTC
many	TRBV7-9	-	TRBJ2-6	CASSIPAGANVLTF	TGTGCCAGCAGCATCCCCGCCGGGGCCAACGTCCTGACTTTC
many	TRBV15	TRBD2	TRBJ2-1	CATSSSPTSGGPSSYNEQFF	TGTGCCACCAGCAGTTCCCCGACTAGCGGGGGTCCCAGCTCCTACAATGAGCAGTTCTTC
many	TRBV25-1	TRBD1	TRBJ2-2	CASSEYRGTADTGELFF	TGTGCCAGCAGTGAATATAGAGGGACAGCAGATACCGGGGAGCTGTTTTTT
many	TRBV6-5	-	TRBJ2-5	CASSYSKSRQQETQYF	TGTGCCAGCAGTTACTCGAAATCTCGACAGCAAGAGACCCAGTACTTC
many	TRBV7-9	-	TRBJ1-4	CASSLSWKGKKLFF	TGTGCCAGCAGCTTATCTTGGAAGGGGAAAAAACTGTTTTTT
-	TRBV7-9	TRBD2	TRBJ2-2	CASSLALREGNTGELFF	TGTGCCAGCAGCTTAGCTCTCCGGGAGGGAAACACCGGGGAGCTGTTTTTT
many	TRBV28	TRBD1	TRBJ2-7	CASSSNRGRPYGTEQYF	TGTGCCAGCAGTTCGAACAGGGGGCGCCCCTATGGGACGGAGCAGTACTTC
many	TRBV5-4	TRBD1	TRBJ2-1	CASSPRTGVGNEQFF	TGTGCCAGCAGCCCCCGGACAGGGGTAGGCAATGAGCAGTTCTTC
many	TRBV20-1	-	TRBJ2-2	CSAVQRDTGELFF	TGCAGTGCTGTGCAGCGTGACACCGGGGAGCTGTTTTTT
many	TRBV13	-	TRBJ2-2	CASSLFNTGELFF	TGTGCCAGCAGCTTATTTAACACCGGGGAGCTGTTTTTT
many	TRBV29-1	-	TRBJ2-3	CSVELRGRLGNRWTDTQYF	TGCAGCGTTGAATTACGGGGGCGCCTGGGAAATCGATGGACAGATACGCAGTATTTT
many	TRBV19	TRBD2	TRBJ2-2	CASSPSRGLAAGELFF	TGTGCCAGTAGTCCCTCCCGAGGACTAGCTGCCGGGGAGCTGTTTTTT
many	TRBV6-4	TRBD2	TRBJ2-1	CASSASGGANEQFF	TGTGCCAGCAGTGCTAGCGGGGGGGCCAATGAGCAGTTCTTC
-	TRBV18	-	TRBJ1-2	CASSPLGGYTF	TGTGCCAGCTCACCACTGGGAGGCTACACCTTC
-	TRBV25-1	TRBD2	TRBJ2-1	CASSSVAGGPETPYNEQFF	TGTGCCAGCAGTTCCGTAGCGGGAGGCCCAGAGACCCCATACAATGAGCAGTTCTTC
many	TRBV10-3	-	TRBJ2-3	CAIRGRDTDTQYF	TGTGCCATCAGGGGCAGGGACACAGATACGCAGTATTTT
many	TRBV7-9	TRBD1	TRBJ2-7	CASSLDRAPHEQYF	TGTGCCAGCAGCTTGGACAGGGCTCCCCACGAGCAGTACTTC
many	TRBV15	-	TRBJ2-7	CATSSGIGGLTPYEQYF	TGTGCCACCAGCAGCGGTATAGGGGGACTTACACCCTACGAGCAGTACTTC
many	TRBV20-1	-	TRBJ1-4	CSARDGLRRATNEKLFF	TGCAGTGCTAGAGATGGATTACGGCGTGCAACTAATGAAAAACTGTTTTTT
medium-sized	TRBV11-2	-	TRBJ2-1	CASSLRQGTYNEQFF	TGTGCCAGCAGCTTACGGCAGGGAACCTACAATGAGCAGTTCTTC
many	TRBV20-1	TRBD1	TRBJ2-1	CSARMDRVGNEQFF	TGCAGTGCTAGGATGGACAGGGTGGGCAATGAGCAGTTCTTC
many	TRBV28	-	TRBJ2-7	CASSDSISYEQYF	TGTGCCAGCAGTGACAGTATCTCCTACGAGCAGTACTTC
many	TRBV7-9	-	TRBJ1-3	CASSLPGQVSGNTIYF	TGTGCCAGCAGCCTTCCGGGACAAGTCTCTGGAAACACCATATATTTT
many	TRBV20-1	-	TRBJ2-1	CSASGLGSYNEQFF	TGCAGTGCTAGTGGTCTCGGTTCTTACAATGAGCAGTTCTTC
many	TRBV5-1	-	TRBJ2-1	CASSSNRDSYNEQFF	TGCGCCAGCAGCTCAAACCGGGACTCCTACAATGAGCAGTTCTTC
many	TRBV20-1	-	TRBJ2-1	CSARSGALGQFF	TGCAGTGCCCGATCCGGGGCCCTTGGGCAGTTCTTC
many	TRBV7-8	-	TRBJ1-1	CASSLRGAGTEAFF	TGTGCCAGCAGCTTGCGAGGGGCCGGGACTGAAGCTTTCTTT
many	TRBV25-1	-	TRBJ1-1	CASVGDLTEAFF	TGTGCCAGTGTAGGGGATCTGACTGAAGCTTTCTTT
-	TRBV6-5	TRBD2	TRBJ2-4	CASVSGSDGNIQYF	TGTGCCAGCGTTAGCGGGAGTGATGGTAACATTCAGTACTTC
many	TRBV3-1	-	TRBJ2-3	CASSQEGRINRDTQYF	TGTGCCAGCAGCCAAGAAGGCCGGATTAATCGAGATACGCAGTATTTT
many	TRBV15	-	TRBJ1-4	CATSVGPNEKLFF	TGTGCCACCAGCGTTGGACCTAATGAAAAACTGTTTTTT
many	TRBV5-1	-	TRBJ2-2	CASRTGLNTGELFF	TGCGCCAGCAGGACGGGCCTGAACACCGGGGAGCTGTTTTTT
-	TRBV20-1	-	TRBJ2-7	CWARDAAGLNEQYF	TGCTGGGCTAGAGATGCTGCGGGACTCAACGAGCAGTACTTC
many	TRBV5-1	TRBD2	TRBJ2-1	CASTNPSGTTYNEQFF	TGCGCCAGCACTAACCCTAGCGGAACGACCTACAATGAGCAGTTCTTC
-	TRBV29-1	TRBD2	TRBJ2-1	CSVLAGVTYNEQFF	TGCAGCGTCCTAGCGGGTGTCACCTACAATGAGCAGTTCTTC
many	TRBV3-1	-	TRBJ2-7	CASSQGRGSTYEQYF	TGTGCCAGCAGCCAAGGGAGAGGCAGCACCTACGAGCAGTACTTC
many	TRBV9	-	TRBJ2-5	CASTLGLRMGETQYF	TGTGCCAGCACCCTCGGACTCCGGATGGGCGAGACCCAGTACTTC
many	TRBV7-6	-	TRBJ1-1	CASSMGGTEAFF	TGTGCCAGCAGCATGGGCGGGACTGAAGCTTTCTTT
-	TRBV9	-	TRBJ2-1	CASTVSGGDYNEQFF	TGTGCCAGCACCGTATCAGGGGGGGATTACAATGAGCAGTTCTTC
many	TRBV20-1	-	TRBJ1-3	CSAIPGSSGGNTIYF	TGCAGTGCTATCCCCGGGTCTTCAGGAGGAAACACCATATATTTT
many	TRBV28	-	TRBJ2-2	CASSQPLGGSVGELFF	TGTGCCAGCAGCCAGCCCCTTGGGGGTTCCGTCGGGGAGCTGTTTTTT
many	TRBV29-1	TRBD2	TRBJ2-7	CSAGHREGSLDEQYF	TGCAGCGCGGGCCACCGGGAGGGGAGTCTCGACGAGCAGTACTTC
many	TRBV29-1	-	TRBJ2-6	CSVEGDSGANVLTF	TGCAGCGTTGAAGGAGACTCTGGGGCCAACGTCCTGACTTTC
many	TRBV29-1	TRBD2	TRBJ2-3	CSVGGGAADTQYF	TGCAGCGTCGGGGGGGGGGCTGCAGATACGCAGTATTTT
few	TRBV20-1	-	TRBJ2-3	CSAQLASDTQYF	TGCAGTGCCCAACTAGCCTCAGATACGCAGTATTTC
many	TRBV27	-	TRBJ2-1	CASIGSYNEQFF	TGTGCCAGCATAGGGTCCTACAATGAGCAGTTCTTC
medium-sized	TRBV10-3	TRBD1	TRBJ2-7	CAISESGQGAISRSYEQYF	TGTGCCATCAGTGAGTCAGGACAGGGGGCAATTTCCCGGTCCTACGAGCAGTACTTC
many	TRBV2	-	TRBJ1-4	CASIGSQVFF	TGTGCCAGCATAGGATCGCAAGTGTTTTTT
medium-sized	TRBV12-3/TRBV12-4	-	TRBJ1-1	CASSPEGGLVTEAFF	TGTGCCAGCAGTCCCGAGGGAGGGTTGGTCACTGAAGCTTTCTTT